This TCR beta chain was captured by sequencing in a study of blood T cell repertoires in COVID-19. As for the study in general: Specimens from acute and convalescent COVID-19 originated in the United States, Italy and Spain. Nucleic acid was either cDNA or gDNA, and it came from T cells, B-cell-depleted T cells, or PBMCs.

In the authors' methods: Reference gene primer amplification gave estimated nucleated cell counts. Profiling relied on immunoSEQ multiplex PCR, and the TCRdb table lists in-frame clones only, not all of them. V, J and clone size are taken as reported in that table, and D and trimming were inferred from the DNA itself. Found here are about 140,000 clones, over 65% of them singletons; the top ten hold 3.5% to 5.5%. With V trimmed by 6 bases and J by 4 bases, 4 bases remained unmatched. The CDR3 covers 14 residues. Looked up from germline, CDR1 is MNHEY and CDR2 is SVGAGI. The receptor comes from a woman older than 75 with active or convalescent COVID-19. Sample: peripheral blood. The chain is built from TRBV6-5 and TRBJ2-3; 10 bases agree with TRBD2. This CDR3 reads CASRLLAGPDTQYF. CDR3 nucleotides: TGTGCCAGCAGATTACTAGCGGGGCCAGATACGCAGTATTTT.